One T cell receptor (beta chain) is described in this entry. This CDR3 is 19 amino acids long. J was trimmed by 4 bases and V by 0 bases; bases with no gene match: 12. Germline lookup yields CDR1 SGDLS and CDR2 YYNGEE. This record comes from a study of T cell changes during pregnancy in multiple sclerosis. The repertoire was sequenced with immunoSEQ multiplex PCR; TCRdb's copy has only in-frame clones and lacks some. The repertoire holds tens of thousands of clones, with roughly 95% as singletons. This sample comprised peripheral blood, obtained in the second trimester of pregnancy. The V gene is TRBV9, the J gene TRBJ2-1; TRBD2 matches at 11 bases. The sequence was obtained from a female donor with multiple sclerosis, enrolled in a pregnancy study. The CDR3 spells CASSVGVGDASGGYNEQFF. As DNA, the CDR3 is TGTGCCAGCAGCGTAGGTGTAGGGGATGCTAGCGGGGGGTACAATGAGCAGTTCTTC.